This T cell receptor beta chain was captured by sequencing in a study of T cell responses to AZD1222 COVID-19 vaccine. The CDR3 totals 15 residues. Looked up from germline, CDR1 is SGHTA and CDR2 is FQGNSA. The trim removed 5 bases at V and 1 base at J, leaving 5 bases unmatched. In its sample, this clone was seen a few times. As yet, its antigen is unknown. Repertoires were generated with immunoSEQ multiplex PCR, while TCRdb's copy carries only in-frame clones and drops some. This sample has roughly 70,000 clones, with 79% found just once. General study points: Of the AZD1222 recipients, only 5 to 7 were seropositive at baseline. Targets within unmutated variant regions were reportedly found for nearly half of spike-specific TCRs. The sample set comprised mostly white British donors with more females, and clonal diversity was possibly underestimated.

This receptor was taken from an adult in good health. This chain joins TRBV7-2 and TRBJ2-1; TRBD2 aligns across 7 bases. The sequencing used peripheral blood, collected on day 0 of MenACWY control vaccination. CDR3 sequence (DNA): TGTGCCAGCAGCCCTGTTAGCGGGTCCTACAATGAGCAGTTCTTC. Translation gives CASSPVSGSYNEQFF.